Shown below are 23 T cell receptor beta chains from a single sample sequenced in a study of post-analysis software for immune sequencing data. Study results and caveats: There were five or six TRBV segments more frequent in patients than controls, and TRBV5-6, TRBV5-1 and TRBV20-1 were among them.

Every TCR beta cDNA library bore unique molecular identifiers. TCRdb analysed the PCR reads with MiXCR anew, one entry per CDR3 protein. The sample contains about 760,000 distinct CDR3 sequences, 30% of which appear only once. No antigens are known for them. The specimen sequenced was blood. These receptor sequences come from a girl between 5 and 17 years old with multiple sclerosis.

The J gene is TRBJ2-5, the V gene TRBV5-1; D is unresolved. The V gene's germline CDR1 is SGHRS and CDR2 YFSETQ. The CDR3 contains 14 residues. Trimming removed 0 bases at V and 4 bases at J, with 10 bases between. CDR3: CASSLDTPGETQYF. The DNA of the CDR3 is TGCGCCAGCAGCTTGGATACCCCGGGAGAGACCCAGTACTTC.

Turning to this clonotype: Sequence at one end of the junction differs from germline and may be a read error. The genes are TRBV28 and TRBJ2-5; D gene ambiguous. This CDR3 has 14 residues. The V gene's germline CDR1 is MDHEN and CDR2 SYDVKM. Written as DNA, the CDR3 is TGTGCCGGCAGTTTAATAGGGATGGGGGAGACCCAGTACTTC. Its translation: CAGSLIGMGETQYF.

V is TRBV28 and J is TRBJ2-5; maybe TRBD2 (5 bases). The J call could be wrong; TRBJ2-7 is a better fit for the DNA end. The CDR3 loop spans 12 amino acids. Germline values: CDR1 MDHEN, CDR2 SYDVKM. The CDR3 DNA reads TGTGCCAGCACCCCCGACTACTACGAGCAGTACTTC. This sequence encodes CASTPDYYEQYF.

This sequence joins TRBV6-1 and TRBJ1-1; perhaps TRBD1 as D (6 bases). V dropped 0 bases and J dropped 3 bases, with 14 bases sitting between them. The CDR3 is made up of 16 amino acids. Germline V gene lookup returns CDR1 MNHNS and CDR2 SASEGT. CDR3 amino acids: CASSEARTVIDTEAFF. CDR3 DNA: TGTGCCAGCAGTGAAGCGCGGACAGTAATAGACACTGAAGCTTTCTTT.

This clonotype was observed a handful of times. The V gene is TRBV6-2 or TRBV6-3, the J gene TRBJ2-5; 7 bases agree with TRBD1. The J segment lost 11 bases and the V segment lost 6 bases, leaving 18 bases of the junction unmatched. The CDR3 totals 15 residues. Germline V gene sequence: CDR1 MNHEY, CDR2 SVGEGT. The CDR3 region is CASRTTDRVSNEQYF. In DNA form, the CDR3 reads TGTGCCAGCAGAACCACCGACAGGGTTAGCAATGAGCAGTACTTC.

There are a few counts of this clonotype. This sequence joins TRBV2 and TRBJ2-1; the D call may be TRBD1 or TRBD2 (5 bases each). V gave up 8 bases and J gave up 8 bases, with 16 bases separating them. CDR1 SNHLY and CDR2 FYNNEI come from the germline V gene. This CDR3 contains 13 residues. The DNA of the CDR3 is TGTGCCAGCGCCGTGGGGGTGGGAGATGAGCAGTTCTTC. Encoded protein: CASAVGVGDEQFF.

CDR3 in amino acids: CASSYRVTNEQYF. The CDR3, as DNA: TGTGCCAGCAGTTACAGGGTAACGAACGAGCAGTACTTC. The chain employs TRBV27 and TRBJ2-7; D is possibly TRBD1 (6 bases). The length of the CDR3 is 13 residues. The V and J ends lost 4 bases and 5 bases respectively, with 12 bases between them. CDR1 is MNHEY and CDR2 is SMNVEV in the germline V gene (reference sequence).

The V and J genes are TRBV6-6 and TRBJ2-1, with TRBD2 matching 11 bases. The CDR3 totals 17 residues. The V gene's germline CDR1 is MNHNY and CDR2 SVGAGI (reference sequence). The trim removed 3 bases at V and 4 bases at J, leaving 8 bases unmatched. The CDR3 region is CASSYPTTSGGYNEQFF. CDR3 in DNA: TGTGCCAGCAGTTATCCTACTACTAGCGGGGGTTACAATGAGCAGTTCTTC.

V and J are TRBV7-2 and TRBJ2-5; the match to TRBD2 covers 8 bases. The J call may be incorrect, as the DNA end agrees better with TRBJ2-7. The length of the CDR3 is 15 residues. The V gene's germline CDR1 is SGHTA and CDR2 FQGNSA. The CDR3 DNA reads TGTGCCAGCAGCTTACTTGGCGGGGGGTACTACGAGCAGTACTTC. The encoded protein is CASSLLGGGYYEQYF.

V is TRBV29-1 and J is TRBJ1-1; D is perhaps TRBD1 (5 bases). Germline V lookup: CDR1 SQVTM, CDR2 ANQGSEA. V was cut by 2 bases and J by 1 base, with 8 bases left in between. The CDR3 has 13 residues. This CDR3 reads CSVELTGNTEAFF. The DNA for the CDR3 is TGCAGCGTTGAACTCACAGGGAACACTGAAGCTTTCTTT. The full variable domain, rest sourced from reference TRBV29-1 and TRBJ1-1, is SAVISQKPSRDICQRGTSLTIQCQVDSQVTMMFWYRQQPGQSLTLIATANQGSEATYESGFVIDKFPISRPNLTFSTLTVSNMSPEDSSIYLCSVELTGNTEAFFGQGTRLTVV.

This chain uses TRBV20-1 with TRBJ2-1; 13 bases fit TRBD2. Germline V gene data show CDR1 as DFQATT and CDR2 as SNEGSKA (reference sequence). V lost 0 bases, J lost 4 bases, and 12 bases stayed unmatched. There are 19 residues in the CDR3. The CDR3 here is CSARDPIPLAGGDYNEQFF. CDR3 nucleotide sequence: TGCAGTGCTAGAGATCCCATCCCACTAGCGGGAGGGGATTACAATGAGCAGTTCTTC.

This clonotype was detected only a few times. The genes are TRBV12-3 or TRBV12-4 and TRBJ1-5; no definite D call. V was trimmed by 3 bases and J by 2 bases, leaving 11 bases between them. The length of the CDR3 is 15 residues. CDR3 sequence (DNA): TGTGCCAGCAGTTTCGGAAGGGAAGGCAATCAGCCCCAGCATTTT. It yields the protein CASSFGREGNQPQHF.

The V call is TRBV28, the J call TRBJ2-5; D is possibly TRBD1 (6 bases). The end of the DNA aligns better with TRBJ2-7, so the J call may be wrong. The CDR3 is made up of 13 amino acids. Per germline, CDR1 MDHEN and CDR2 SYDVKM. The CDR3 loop is CASSLTGYHEQYF. The DNA for the CDR3 is TGTGCCAGCAGCCTTACAGGGTACCACGAGCAGTACTTC.

V gene TRBV27 combines with J gene TRBJ1-1, with unresolved D. V gave up 0 bases and J gave up 5 bases, with 7 bases separating them. CDR3 length: 13 residues. Germline CDR1 and CDR2: MNHEY and SMNVEV (reference sequence). The CDR3 DNA reads TGTGCCAGCAGTTTATCTAGCCAGACTGAAGCTTTCTTT. As protein: CASSLSSQTEAFF.

The chain links TRBV7-2 to TRBJ2-1; 14 positions match TRBD2. CDR3 length: 16 residues. Germline lookup yields CDR1 SGHTA and CDR2 FQGNSA. The V and J ends lost 3 bases and 8 bases, in that order; junction bases with no gene match: 6. The CDR3 loop reads CASSLTSGRAGYEQFF. CDR3 nucleotides: TGTGCCAGCAGCTTGACTAGCGGGAGGGCCGGCTATGAGCAGTTCTTC.

This chain uses TRBV12-3 or TRBV12-4 with TRBJ2-3; D may be TRBD1 (5 bases). The CDR3 length is 15 residues. Trimming took 6 bases from V and 0 from J, leaving 13 bases between them. CDR3 bases: TGTGCCAGCAGACACAGGTCCTTGAGCACAGATACGCAGTATTTT. It translates to CASRHRSLSTDTQYF.

The chain has TRBV7-9 and TRBJ2-7; D uncertain. The CDR3 totals 13 residues. The V gene lost 5 bases and the J gene lost 2 bases, with 10 bases spanning the gap. Germline CDR1 and CDR2: SEHNR and FQNEAQ (reference sequence). As DNA, the CDR3 is TGTGCCAGCAGCGCTCCCATCACCTACGAGCAGTACTTC. This codes for CASSAPITYEQYF.

As concerns this clonotype: This clone may be a read error of a much larger clone one base away. V usage is TRBV10-2 and J usage is TRBJ2-1; a possible D gene is TRBD2 (5 bases). CDR3 length equals 14 residues. Germline V lookup: CDR1 WSHSY, CDR2 SAAADI. Trimming stripped 8 bases from V and 4 bases from J, with 15 bases between. Here the CDR3 reads CASAPSSGYNEQFF. Here the CDR3 DNA reads TGCGCCAGCGCCCCTTCAAGCGGTTACAATGAGCAGTTCTTC.

The rearrangement links TRBV5-1 to TRBJ1-2; D unclear. Per the germline V gene, CDR1 is SGHRS and CDR2 is YFSETQ. This CDR3 contains 13 residues. Trimming cost V 2 bases and J 7 bases, with 12 bases left between them. The CDR3 region has the DNA TGCGCCAGCAGCTTAACGAGTCGGGTTGGCTACACCTTC. It yields the protein CASSLTSRVGYTF.

This clonotype turned up a few times. The V call is TRBV5-1, the J call TRBJ2-1; TRBD2 agrees at 10 bases. This CDR3 is 12 amino acids long. Germline V gene sequence: CDR1 SGHRS, CDR2 YFSETQ. V shed 3 bases, J shed 10 bases, and the junction held 1 base outside the gene matches. The CDR3 coding sequence is TGCGCCAGCAGCTCGGGACTAGCGGAGCAGTTCTTC. Translating gives CASSSGLAEQFF.

This clonotype was counted a few times. This sequence joins TRBV5-1 and TRBJ2-3; tentative D call: TRBD2 (7 bases). There are 16 residues in the CDR3. Trimming cost V 6 bases and J 2 bases, with 19 bases left between them. Germline V gives CDR1 SGHRS, CDR2 YFSETQ. The CDR3 nucleotides are TGCGCCAGCACCTGGCCGGGCGGGGGCCTCACAGATACGCAGTATTTT. Translated, it gives CASTWPGGGLTDTQYF. The complete variable domain, with remaining parts taken from reference TRBV5-1 and TRBJ2-3, reads KAGVTQTPRYLIKTRGQQVTLSCSPISGHRSVSWYQQTPGQGLQFLFEYFSETQRNKGNFPGRFSGRQFSNSRSEMNVSTLELGDSALYLCASTWPGGGLTDTQYFGPGTRLTVL.

This clonotype was found once. The germline gene is not matched at one end of the junction; a read error may be the cause. The chain is built from TRBV10-3 and TRBJ2-3, with no clear D. Germline V lookup: CDR1 ENHRY, CDR2 SYGVKD. The CDR3 spans 14 residues. The CDR3 DNA reads TGTGCCATCTGTGAAGATCTCCTCTCAGATACGCAGTATTTT. It translates to CAICEDLLSDTQYF.

The V and J genes are TRBV28 and TRBJ2-4, with D hard to call. The length of the CDR3 is 13 residues. Deletions cut 3 bases from V and 8 bases from J, with 11 bases between. The V gene's germline CDR1 is MDHEN and CDR2 SYDVKM. The CDR3 coding sequence is TGTGCCAGCAGTTTCCCAGGTCAAGACATTCAGTACTTC. It specifies CASSFPGQDIQYF.